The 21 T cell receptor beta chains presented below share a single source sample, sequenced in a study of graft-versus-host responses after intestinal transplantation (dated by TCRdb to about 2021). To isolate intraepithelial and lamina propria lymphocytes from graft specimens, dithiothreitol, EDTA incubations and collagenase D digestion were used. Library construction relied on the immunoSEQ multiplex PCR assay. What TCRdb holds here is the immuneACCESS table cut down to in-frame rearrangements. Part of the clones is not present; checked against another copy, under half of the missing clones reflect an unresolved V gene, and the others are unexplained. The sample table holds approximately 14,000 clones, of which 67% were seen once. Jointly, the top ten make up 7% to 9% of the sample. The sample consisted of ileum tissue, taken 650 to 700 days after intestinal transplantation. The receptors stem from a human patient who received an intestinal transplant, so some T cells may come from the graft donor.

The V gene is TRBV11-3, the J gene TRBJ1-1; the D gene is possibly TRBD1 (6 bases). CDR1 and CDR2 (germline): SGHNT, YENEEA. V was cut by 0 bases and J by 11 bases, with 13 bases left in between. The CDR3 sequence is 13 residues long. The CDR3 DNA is TGTGCCAGCAGCTTAGATTCAGGGGACAAGGCTTTCTTT. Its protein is CASSLDSGDKAFF.

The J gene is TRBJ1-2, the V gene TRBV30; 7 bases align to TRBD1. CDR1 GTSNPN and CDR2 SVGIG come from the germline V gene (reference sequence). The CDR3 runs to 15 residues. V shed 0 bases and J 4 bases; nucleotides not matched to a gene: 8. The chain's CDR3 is CAWSVLPGQPYGYTF. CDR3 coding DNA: TGTGCCTGGAGTGTACTCCCGGGACAGCCCTATGGCTACACCTTC.

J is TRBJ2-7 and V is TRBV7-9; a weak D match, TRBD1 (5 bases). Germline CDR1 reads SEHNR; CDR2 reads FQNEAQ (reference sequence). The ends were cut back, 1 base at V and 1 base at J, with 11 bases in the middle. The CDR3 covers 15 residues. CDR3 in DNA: TGTGCCAGCAGCTTAGGAGTAACAGGTTCCTACGAGCAGTACTTC. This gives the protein CASSLGVTGSYEQYF.

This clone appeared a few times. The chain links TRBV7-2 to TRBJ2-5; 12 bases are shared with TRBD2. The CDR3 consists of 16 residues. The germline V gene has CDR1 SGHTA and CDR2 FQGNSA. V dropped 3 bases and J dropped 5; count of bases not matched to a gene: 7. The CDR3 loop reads CASSFRTSGVQETQYF. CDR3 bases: TGTGCCAGCAGCTTTCGGACTAGCGGGGTTCAGGAGACCCAGTACTTC.

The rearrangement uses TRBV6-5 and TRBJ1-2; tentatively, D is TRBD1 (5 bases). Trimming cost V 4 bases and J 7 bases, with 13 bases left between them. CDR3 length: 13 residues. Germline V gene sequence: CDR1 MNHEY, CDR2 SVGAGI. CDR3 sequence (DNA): TGTGCCAGCAGTTTACAGGCATCTACTGGCTACACCTTC. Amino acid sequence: CASSLQASTGYTF.

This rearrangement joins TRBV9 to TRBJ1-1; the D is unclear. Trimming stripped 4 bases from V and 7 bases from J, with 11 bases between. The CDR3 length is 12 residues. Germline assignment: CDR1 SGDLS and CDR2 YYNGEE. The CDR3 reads CASSPQRGEAFF. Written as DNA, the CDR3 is TGTGCCAGCAGCCCTCAACGGGGTGAAGCTTTCTTT.

The CDR3 sequence is CASSQVLSGLLYQETQYF. Here the CDR3 DNA reads TGCGCCAGCAGCCAAGTTCTTTCAGGTCTACTTTACCAAGAGACCCAGTACTTC. The chain uses TRBV4-3 and TRBJ2-5; no clear D. V lost 1 base, J lost 0 bases, and 18 bases lay in between. CDR3 length: 18 residues. Germline V gives CDR1 LGHNA, CDR2 YSLEER.

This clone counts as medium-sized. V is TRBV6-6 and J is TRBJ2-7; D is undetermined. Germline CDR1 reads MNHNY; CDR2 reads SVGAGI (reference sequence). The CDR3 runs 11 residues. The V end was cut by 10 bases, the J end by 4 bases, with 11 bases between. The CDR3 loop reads CATLSGYEQYF. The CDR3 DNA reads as TGTGCCACCCTCTCCGGTTACGAGCAGTACTTC.

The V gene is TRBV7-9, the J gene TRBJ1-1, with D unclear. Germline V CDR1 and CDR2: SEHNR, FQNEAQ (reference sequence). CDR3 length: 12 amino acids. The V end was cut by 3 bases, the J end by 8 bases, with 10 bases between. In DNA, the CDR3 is TGTGCCAGCAGCTTGTCAGGCTCAGAAGCTTTCTTT. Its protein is CASSLSGSEAFF.

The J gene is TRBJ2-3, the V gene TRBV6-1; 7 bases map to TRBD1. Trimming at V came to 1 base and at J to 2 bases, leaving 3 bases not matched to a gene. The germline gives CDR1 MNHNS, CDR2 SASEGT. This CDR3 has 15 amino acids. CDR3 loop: CASSEGGQITDTQYF. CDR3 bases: TGTGCCAGCAGTGAAGGGGGACAGATCACAGATACGCAGTATTTT.

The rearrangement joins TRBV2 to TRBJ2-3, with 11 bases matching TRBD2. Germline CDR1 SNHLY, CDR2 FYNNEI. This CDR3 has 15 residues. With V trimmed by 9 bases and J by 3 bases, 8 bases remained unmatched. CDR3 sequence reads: CASLAGGPGTDTQYF. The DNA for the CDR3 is TGTGCCAGTTTAGCGGGGGGGCCGGGGACAGATACGCAGTATTTT.

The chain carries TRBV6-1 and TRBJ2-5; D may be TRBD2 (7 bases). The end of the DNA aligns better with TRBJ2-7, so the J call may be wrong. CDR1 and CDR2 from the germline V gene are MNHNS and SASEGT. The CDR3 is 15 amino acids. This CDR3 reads CASSESGEGGYEQYF. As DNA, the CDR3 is TGTGCCAGCAGTGAATCAGGGGAGGGTGGGTACGAGCAGTACTTC.

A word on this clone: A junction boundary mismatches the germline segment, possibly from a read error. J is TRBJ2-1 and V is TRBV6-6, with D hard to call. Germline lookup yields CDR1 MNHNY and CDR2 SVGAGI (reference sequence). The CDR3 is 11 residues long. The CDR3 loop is CASSTYDEQFF. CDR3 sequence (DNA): TGTGCCAGCAGCACCTACGATGAGCAGTTCTTC.

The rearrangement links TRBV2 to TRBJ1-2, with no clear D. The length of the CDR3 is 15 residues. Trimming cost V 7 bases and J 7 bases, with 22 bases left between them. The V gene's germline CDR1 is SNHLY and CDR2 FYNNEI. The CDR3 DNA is TGTGCCAGCACGGTGGATCGGGAGAGGTTTGGTGGCTACACCTTC. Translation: CASTVDRERFGGYTF.

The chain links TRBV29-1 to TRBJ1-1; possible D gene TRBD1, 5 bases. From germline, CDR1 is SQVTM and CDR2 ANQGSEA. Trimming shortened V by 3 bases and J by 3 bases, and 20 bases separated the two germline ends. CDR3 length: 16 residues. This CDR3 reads CSVDGIPGGRDTEAFF. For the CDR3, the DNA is TGCAGCGTTGACGGGATTCCCGGGGGTAGGGACACTGAAGCTTTCTTT.

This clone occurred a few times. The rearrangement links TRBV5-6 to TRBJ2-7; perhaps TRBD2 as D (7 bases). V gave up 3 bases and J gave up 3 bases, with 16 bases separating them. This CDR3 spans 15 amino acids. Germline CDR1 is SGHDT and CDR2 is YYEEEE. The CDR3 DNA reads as TGTGCCAGCAGCTCCGGGGGGCCCTGGAACTACGAGCAGTACTTC. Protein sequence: CASSSGGPWNYEQYF.

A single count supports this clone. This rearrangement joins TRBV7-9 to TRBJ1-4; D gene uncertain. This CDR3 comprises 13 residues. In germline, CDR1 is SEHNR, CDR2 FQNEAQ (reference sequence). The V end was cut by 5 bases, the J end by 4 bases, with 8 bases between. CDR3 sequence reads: CASSPLLNEKLFF. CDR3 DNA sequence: TGTGCCAGCAGCCCACTACTTAATGAAAAACTGTTTTTT.

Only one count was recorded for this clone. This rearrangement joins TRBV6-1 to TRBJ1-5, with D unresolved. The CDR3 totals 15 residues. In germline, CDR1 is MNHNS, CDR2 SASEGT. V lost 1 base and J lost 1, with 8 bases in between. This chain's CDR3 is CASSEGVVSNQPQHF. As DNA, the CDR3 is TGTGCCAGCAGTGAAGGAGTAGTGAGCAATCAGCCCCAGCATTTT.

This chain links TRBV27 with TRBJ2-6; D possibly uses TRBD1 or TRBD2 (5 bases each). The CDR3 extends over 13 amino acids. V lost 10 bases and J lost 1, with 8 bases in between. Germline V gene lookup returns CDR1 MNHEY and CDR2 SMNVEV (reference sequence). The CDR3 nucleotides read TGTGCCATCAGGGAGTCTGGGGCCAACGTCCTGACTTTC. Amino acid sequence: CAIRESGANVLTF. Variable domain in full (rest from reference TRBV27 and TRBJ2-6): EAQVTQNPRYLITVTGKKLTVTCSQNMNHEYMSWYRQDPGLGLRQIYYSMNVEVTDKGDVPEGYKVSRKEKRNFPLILESPSPNQTSLYFCAIRESGANVLTFGAGSRLTVL.

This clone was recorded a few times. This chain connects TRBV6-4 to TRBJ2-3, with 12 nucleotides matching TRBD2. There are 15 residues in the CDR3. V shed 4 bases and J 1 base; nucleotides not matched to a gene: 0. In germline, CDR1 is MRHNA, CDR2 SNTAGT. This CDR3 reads CASSGLAGGTDTQYF. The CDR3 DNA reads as TGTGCCAGCAGTGGACTAGCGGGGGGCACAGATACGCAGTATTTT.

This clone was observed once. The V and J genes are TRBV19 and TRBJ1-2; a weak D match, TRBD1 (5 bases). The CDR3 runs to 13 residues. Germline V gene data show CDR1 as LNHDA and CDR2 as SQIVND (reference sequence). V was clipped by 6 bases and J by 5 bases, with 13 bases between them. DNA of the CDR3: TGTGCCAGTAGGCCCCGCAGGGATTATGGCTACACCTTC. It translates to CASRPRRDYGYTF. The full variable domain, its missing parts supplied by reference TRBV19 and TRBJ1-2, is DGGITQSPKYLFRKEGQNVTLSCEQNLNHDAMYWYRQDPGQGLRLIYYSQIVNDFQKGDIAEGYSVSREKKESFPLTVTSAQKNPTAFYLCASRPRRDYGYTFGSGTRLTVV.